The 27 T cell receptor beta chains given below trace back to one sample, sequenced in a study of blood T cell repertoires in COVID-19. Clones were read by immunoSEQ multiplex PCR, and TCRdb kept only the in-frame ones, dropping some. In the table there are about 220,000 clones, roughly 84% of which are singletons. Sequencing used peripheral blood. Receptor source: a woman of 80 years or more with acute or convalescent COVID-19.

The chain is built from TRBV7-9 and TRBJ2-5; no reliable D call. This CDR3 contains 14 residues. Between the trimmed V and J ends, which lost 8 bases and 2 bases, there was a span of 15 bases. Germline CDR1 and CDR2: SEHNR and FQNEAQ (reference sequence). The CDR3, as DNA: TGTGCCAGCGGAGTCGCCGAACTTCAAGAGACCCAGTACTTC. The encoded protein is CASGVAELQETQYF. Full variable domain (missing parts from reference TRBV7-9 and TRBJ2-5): DTGVSQNPRHKITKRGQNVTFRCDPISEHNRLYWYRQTLGQGPEFLTYFQNEAQLEKSRLLSDRFSAERPKGSFSTLEIQRTEQGDSAMYLCASGVAELQETQYFGPGTRLLVL.

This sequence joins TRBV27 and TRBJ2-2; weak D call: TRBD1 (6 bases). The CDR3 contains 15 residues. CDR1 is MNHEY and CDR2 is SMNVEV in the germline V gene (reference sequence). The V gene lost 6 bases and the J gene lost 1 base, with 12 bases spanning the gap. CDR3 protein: CASRAQGRNTGELFF. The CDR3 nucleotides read TGTGCCAGCAGGGCCCAGGGGAGGAACACCGGGGAGCTGTTTTTT.

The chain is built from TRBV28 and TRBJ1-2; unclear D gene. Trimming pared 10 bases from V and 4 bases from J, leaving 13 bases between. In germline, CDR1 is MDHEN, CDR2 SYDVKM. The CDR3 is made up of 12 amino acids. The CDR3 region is CATESSGYGYTF. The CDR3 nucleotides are TGTGCCACGGAAAGTTCGGGCTATGGCTACACCTTC.

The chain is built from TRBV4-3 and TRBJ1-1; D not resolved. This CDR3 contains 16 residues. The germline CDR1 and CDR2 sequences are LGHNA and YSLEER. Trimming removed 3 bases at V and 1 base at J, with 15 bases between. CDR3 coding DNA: TGCGCCAGCAGCCAGGAAGCCCGCAGGTCGAACACTGAAGCTTTCTTT. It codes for CASSQEARRSNTEAFF.

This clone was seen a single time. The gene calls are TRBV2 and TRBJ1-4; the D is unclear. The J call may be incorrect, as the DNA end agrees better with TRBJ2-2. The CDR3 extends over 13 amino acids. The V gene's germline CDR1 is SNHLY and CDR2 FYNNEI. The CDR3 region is CATLSPPPGELFF. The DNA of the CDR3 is TGTGCCACCTTAAGCCCCCCCCCAGGGGAGCTGTTTTTT.

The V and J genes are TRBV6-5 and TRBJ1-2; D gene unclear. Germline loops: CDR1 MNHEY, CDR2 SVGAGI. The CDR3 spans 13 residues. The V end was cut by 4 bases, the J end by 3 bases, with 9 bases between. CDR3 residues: CASSSGSYYGYTF. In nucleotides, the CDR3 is TGTGCCAGCAGTTCTGGCTCATACTATGGCTACACCTTC.

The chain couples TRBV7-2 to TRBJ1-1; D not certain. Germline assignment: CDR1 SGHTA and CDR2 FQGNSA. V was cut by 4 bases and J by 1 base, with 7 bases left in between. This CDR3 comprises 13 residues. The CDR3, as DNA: TGTGCCAGCAGCTCCGATAGGAACACTGAAGCTTTCTTT. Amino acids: CASSSDRNTEAFF.

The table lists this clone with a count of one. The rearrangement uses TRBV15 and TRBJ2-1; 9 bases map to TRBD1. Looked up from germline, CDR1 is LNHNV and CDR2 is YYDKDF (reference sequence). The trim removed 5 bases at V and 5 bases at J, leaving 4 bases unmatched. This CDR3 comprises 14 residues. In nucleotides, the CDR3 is TGTGCCACCAGCTCTTGGACAGGGGACAATGAGCAGTTCTTC. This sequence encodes CATSSWTGDNEQFF.

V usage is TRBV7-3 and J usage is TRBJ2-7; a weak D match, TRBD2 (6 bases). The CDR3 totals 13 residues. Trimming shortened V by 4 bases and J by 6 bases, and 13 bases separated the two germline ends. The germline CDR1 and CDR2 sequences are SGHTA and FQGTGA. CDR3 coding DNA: TGTGCCAGCAGCTGGAGGGCTGGCCTCGAGCAGTACTTC. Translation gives CASSWRAGLEQYF.

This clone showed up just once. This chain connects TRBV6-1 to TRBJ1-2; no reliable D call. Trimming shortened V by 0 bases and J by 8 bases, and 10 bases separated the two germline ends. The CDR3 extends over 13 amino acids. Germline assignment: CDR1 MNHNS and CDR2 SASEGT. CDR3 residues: CASSEAASGGYTF. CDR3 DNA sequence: TGTGCCAGCAGTGAAGCAGCTTCGGGGGGCTACACCTTC.

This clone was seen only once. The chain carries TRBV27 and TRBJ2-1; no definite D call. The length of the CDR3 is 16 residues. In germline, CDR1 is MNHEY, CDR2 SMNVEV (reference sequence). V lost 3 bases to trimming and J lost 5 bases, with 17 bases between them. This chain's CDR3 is CASSLRRPDDHNEQFF. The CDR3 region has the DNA TGTGCCAGCAGTTTGAGGCGACCCGATGACCACAATGAGCAGTTCTTC.

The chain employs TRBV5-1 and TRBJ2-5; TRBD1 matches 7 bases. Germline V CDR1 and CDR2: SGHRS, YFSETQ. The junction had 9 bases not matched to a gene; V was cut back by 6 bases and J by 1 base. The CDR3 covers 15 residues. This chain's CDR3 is CASTPQGLTQETQYF. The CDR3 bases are TGCGCCAGCACTCCACAGGGGCTGACCCAAGAGACCCAGTACTTC. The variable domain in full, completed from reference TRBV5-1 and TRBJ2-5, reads KAGVTQTPRYLIKTRGQQVTLSCSPISGHRSVSWYQQTPGQGLQFLFEYFSETQRNKGNFPGRFSGRQFSNSRSEMNVSTLELGDSALYLCASTPQGLTQETQYFGPGTRLLVL.

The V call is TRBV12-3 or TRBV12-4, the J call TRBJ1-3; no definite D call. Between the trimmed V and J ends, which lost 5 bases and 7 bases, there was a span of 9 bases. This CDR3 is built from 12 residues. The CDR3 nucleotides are TGTGCCAGCAGTACCTCGAGCAACACCATATATTTT. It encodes CASSTSSNTIYF.

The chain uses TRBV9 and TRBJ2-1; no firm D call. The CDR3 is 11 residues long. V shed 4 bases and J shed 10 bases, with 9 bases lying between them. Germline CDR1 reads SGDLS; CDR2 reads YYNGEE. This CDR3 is CASSQRKEQFF. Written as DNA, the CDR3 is TGTGCCAGCAGCCAGAGGAAGGAGCAGTTCTTC.

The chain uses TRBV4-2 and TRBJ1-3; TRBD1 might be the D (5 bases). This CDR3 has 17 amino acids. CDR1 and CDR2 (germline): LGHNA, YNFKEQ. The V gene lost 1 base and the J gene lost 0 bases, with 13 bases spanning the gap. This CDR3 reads CASSQATVTVSGNTIYF. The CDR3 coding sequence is TGTGCCAGCAGCCAAGCGACAGTTACCGTCTCTGGAAACACCATATATTTT.

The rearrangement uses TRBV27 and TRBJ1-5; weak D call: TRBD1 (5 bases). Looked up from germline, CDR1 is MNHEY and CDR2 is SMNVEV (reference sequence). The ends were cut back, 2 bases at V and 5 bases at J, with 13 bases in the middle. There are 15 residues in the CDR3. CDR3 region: CASSLQGLTHQPQHF. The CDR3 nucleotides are TGTGCCAGCAGTTTACAGGGCTTAACTCATCAGCCCCAGCATTTT.

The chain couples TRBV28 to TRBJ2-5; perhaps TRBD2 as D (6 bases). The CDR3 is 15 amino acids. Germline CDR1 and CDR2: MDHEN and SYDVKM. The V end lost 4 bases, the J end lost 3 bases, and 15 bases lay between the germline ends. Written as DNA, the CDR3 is TGTGCCAGCAGTTCTAATAGCGGAGAAAAAGAGACCCAGTACTTC. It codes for CASSSNSGEKETQYF.

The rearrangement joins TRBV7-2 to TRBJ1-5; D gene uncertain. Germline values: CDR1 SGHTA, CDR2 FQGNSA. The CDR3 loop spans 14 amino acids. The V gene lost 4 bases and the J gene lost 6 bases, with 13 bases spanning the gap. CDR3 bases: TGTGCCAGCAGCTCGGACGGGAAGGCTCAGCCCCAGCATTTT. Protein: CASSSDGKAQPQHF.

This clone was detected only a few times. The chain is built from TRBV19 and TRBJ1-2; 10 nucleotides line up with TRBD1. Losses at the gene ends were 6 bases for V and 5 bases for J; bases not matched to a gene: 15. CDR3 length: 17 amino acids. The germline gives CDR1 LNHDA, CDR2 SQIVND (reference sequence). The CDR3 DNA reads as TGTGCCAGTAGCCGAGTTCCCCCGGGACAGGGGCTATATGGCTACACCTTC. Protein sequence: CASSRVPPGQGLYGYTF.

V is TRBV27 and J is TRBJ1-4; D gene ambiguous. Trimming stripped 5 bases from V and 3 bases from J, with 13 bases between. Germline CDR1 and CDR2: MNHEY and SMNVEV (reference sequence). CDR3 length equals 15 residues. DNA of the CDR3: TGTGCCAGCAGTCCGCAAGAGGCCCCTAATGAAAAACTGTTTTTT. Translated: CASSPQEAPNEKLFF.

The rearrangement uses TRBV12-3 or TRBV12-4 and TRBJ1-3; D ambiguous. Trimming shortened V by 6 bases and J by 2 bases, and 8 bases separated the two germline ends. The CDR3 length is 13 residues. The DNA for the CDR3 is TGTGCCAGCAGCTTGACAACTGGAAACACCATATATTTT. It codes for CASSLTTGNTIYF.

The CDR3 reads CASSLDKGEETQYF. The CDR3 bases are TGTGCCAGCAGCCTTGACAAGGGGGAAGAGACCCAGTACTTC. The V gene is TRBV7-2, the J gene TRBJ2-5, with a possible D match to TRBD1 (6 bases). V shed 5 bases and J shed 3 bases, with 13 bases lying between them. The length of the CDR3 is 14 residues. Germline CDR1 is SGHTA and CDR2 is FQGNSA.

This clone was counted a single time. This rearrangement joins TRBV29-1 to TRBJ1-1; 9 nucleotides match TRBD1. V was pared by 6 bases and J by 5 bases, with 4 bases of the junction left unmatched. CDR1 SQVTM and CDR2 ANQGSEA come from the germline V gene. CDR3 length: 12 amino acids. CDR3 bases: TGCAGCGTCGGGACAGGGCTGACTGAAGCTTTCTTT. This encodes CSVGTGLTEAFF. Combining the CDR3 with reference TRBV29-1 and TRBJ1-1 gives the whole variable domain SAVISQKPSRDICQRGTSLTIQCQVDSQVTMMFWYRQQPGQSLTLIATANQGSEATYESGFVIDKFPISRPNLTFSTLTVSNMSPEDSSIYLCSVGTGLTEAFFGQGTRLTVV.

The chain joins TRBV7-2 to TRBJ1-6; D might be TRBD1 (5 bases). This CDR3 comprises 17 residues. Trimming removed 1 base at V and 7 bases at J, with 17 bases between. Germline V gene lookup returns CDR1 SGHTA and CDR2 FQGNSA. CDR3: CASSLEAARVENSPLHF. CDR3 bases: TGTGCCAGCAGCTTAGAGGCGGCCAGGGTTGAGAATTCACCCCTCCACTTT.

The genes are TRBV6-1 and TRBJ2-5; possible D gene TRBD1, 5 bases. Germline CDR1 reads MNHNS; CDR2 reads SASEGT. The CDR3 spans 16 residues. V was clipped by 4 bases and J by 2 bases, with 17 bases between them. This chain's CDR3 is CASSGRTRSGQETQYF. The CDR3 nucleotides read TGTGCCAGCAGTGGTCGGACACGCAGTGGGCAAGAGACCCAGTACTTC.

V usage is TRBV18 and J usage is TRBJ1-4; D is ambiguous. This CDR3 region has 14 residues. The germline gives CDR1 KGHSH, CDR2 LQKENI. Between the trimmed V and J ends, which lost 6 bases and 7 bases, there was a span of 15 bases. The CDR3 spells CASSPNQDSEKLFF. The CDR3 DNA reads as TGTGCCAGCTCCCCCAATCAGGACTCTGAAAAACTGTTTTTT.

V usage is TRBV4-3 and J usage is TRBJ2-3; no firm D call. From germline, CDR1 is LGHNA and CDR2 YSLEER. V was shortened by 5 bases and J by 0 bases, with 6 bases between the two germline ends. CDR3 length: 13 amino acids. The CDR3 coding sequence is TGCGCCAGCAGCTACAGTAGCACAGATACGCAGTATTTT. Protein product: CASSYSSTDTQYF.